One and the same sample provided the 2 T cell receptor beta chains below, sequenced in a study of human T cells and chemical hapten exposure. Specified time point: pre-sensitization, week 0. The treatment was: therapeutic diphenylcyclopropenone sensitization with weekly scalp DPC. TCRdb re-analysed the RACE reads in MiXCR, keeping a single row per CDR3 protein. This table holds fewer than 300,000 distinct CDR3 sequences, approximately 8.6% found once. Specimen: whole blood, collected in connection with sensitization to the hapten diphenylcyclopropenone (DPC). These receptors all come from a woman aged 40 to 50 with alopecia areata. Some clones in this sample may be carry-over from other donors' samples.

This clonotype was detected ten times or more. The rearrangement joins TRBV29-1 to TRBJ1-3; D not certain. Germline V gene sequence: CDR1 SQVTM, CDR2 ANQGSEA. V was cut by 4 bases and J by 3 bases, with 4 bases left in between. CDR3 length: 11 amino acids. The CDR3: CSVVVGNTIYF. The CDR3 DNA reads as TGCAGCGTTGTCGTTGGAAACACCATATATTTT.

This clonotype has just a few counts. In DNA, the CDR3 is TGTGCCAGTACCCCGGCAGGAGCCAAAAACATTCAGTACTTC. This translates into CASTPAGAKNIQYF. This chain links TRBV19 with TRBJ2-4; D is unclear. The CDR3 has 14 residues. Between the trimmed V and J ends, which lost 7 bases and 0 bases, there was a span of 10 bases. Germline lookup yields CDR1 LNHDA and CDR2 SQIVND (reference sequence).